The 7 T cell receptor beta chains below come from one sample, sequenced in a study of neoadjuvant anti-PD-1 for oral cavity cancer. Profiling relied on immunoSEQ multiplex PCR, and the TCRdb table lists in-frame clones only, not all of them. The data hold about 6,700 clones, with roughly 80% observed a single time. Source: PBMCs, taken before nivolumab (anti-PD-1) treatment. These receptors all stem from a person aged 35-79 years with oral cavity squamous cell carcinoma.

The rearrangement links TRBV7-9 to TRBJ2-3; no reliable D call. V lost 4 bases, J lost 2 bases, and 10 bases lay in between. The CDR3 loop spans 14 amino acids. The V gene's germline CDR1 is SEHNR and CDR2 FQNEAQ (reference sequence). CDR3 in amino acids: CASSSLPYTDTQYF. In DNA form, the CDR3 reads TGTGCCAGCAGCTCCCTCCCCTACACAGATACGCAGTATTTT.

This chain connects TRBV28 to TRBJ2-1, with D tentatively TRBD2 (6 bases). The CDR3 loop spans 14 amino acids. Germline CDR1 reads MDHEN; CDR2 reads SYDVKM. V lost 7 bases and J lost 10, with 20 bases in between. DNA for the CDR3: TGTGCCAGCACCTTGGCGGGACGCTACGAGGAGCAGTTCTTC. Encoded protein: CASTLAGRYEEQFF.

CDR3 residues: CASSLRTDSSYEQYF. CDR3 sequence (DNA): TGTGCCAGCAGCCTTAGGACCGACAGCTCCTACGAGCAGTACTTC. The rearrangement joins TRBV14 to TRBJ2-7, with D perhaps matching TRBD1 (5 bases). Trimming left V 4 bases short and J 0 bases short, with 13 bases between. The germline V gene encodes CDR1 SGHDN and CDR2 FVKESK. There are 15 residues in the CDR3.

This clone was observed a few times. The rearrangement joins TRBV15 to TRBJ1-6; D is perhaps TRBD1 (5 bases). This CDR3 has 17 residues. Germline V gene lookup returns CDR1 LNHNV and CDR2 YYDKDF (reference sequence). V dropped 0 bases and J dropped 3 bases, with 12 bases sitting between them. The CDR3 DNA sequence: TGTGCCACCAGCAGAGATAGGGTCCAGGGCTATAATTCACCCCTCCACTTT. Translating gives CATSRDRVQGYNSPLHF.

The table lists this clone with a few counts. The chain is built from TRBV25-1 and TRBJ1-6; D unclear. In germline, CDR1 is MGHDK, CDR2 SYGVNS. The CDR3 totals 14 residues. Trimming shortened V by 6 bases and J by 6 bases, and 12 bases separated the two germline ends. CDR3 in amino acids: CASSGEGFNSPLHF. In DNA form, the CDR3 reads TGTGCCAGCAGCGGGGAGGGTTTTAATTCACCCCTCCACTTT.

The CDR3 sequence is CAALGNTEAFF. In nucleotides, the CDR3 is TGTGCCGCATTAGGTAACACTGAAGCTTTCTTT. V gene TRBV6-5 combines with J gene TRBJ1-1, with D hard to call. This CDR3 is 11 amino acids long. Germline-derived CDR1 and CDR2 are MNHEY and SVGAGI. V lost 11 bases to trimming and J lost 2 bases, with 9 bases between them.

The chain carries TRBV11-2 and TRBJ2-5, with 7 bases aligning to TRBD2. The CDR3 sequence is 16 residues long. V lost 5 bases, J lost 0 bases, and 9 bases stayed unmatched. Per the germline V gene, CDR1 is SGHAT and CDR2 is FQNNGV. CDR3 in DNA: TGTGCCAGCAGCCCCCGGGGCGGGGGATACCAAGAGACCCAGTACTTC. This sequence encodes CASSPRGGGYQETQYF.